This TCR beta chain was identified in a study of Ad26.COV2.S vaccination and SARS-CoV-2 variants (dated by TCRdb to the early 2020s). About the investigation overall: Donors in the vaccine arm were drawn from COV1001, a phase I-IIa trial of Ad26.COV2.S in healthy adults that was multicentre, randomized, double-blind and placebo-controlled. Participants in the trial were split at random into five groups of five each, receiving low-dose or high-dose Ad26.COV2.S once or twice, or else placebo on both occasions. Ad26.COV2.S was administered intramuscularly at 5 x 10^10 or 1 x 10^11 viral particles, either as a single shot or as two shots given 56 days apart. The TCR-sequenced set comprised about 30 samples: approximately 19 Ad26.COV2.S vaccine recipients, 5 placebo recipients and 8 SARS-CoV-2 convalescent individuals. TCRbeta repertoire sequencing served as the tool for gauging how specific and how broad the SARS-CoV-2-reactive T cell receptors were following Ad26.COV2.S vaccination. Investigators did not know the trial group allocation while performing experiments and assessing outcomes.

In regard to this clone: This receptor's antigen is unknown. No base quality values were provided; no much bigger clone lies one nucleotide off.

On the study overall, not on this receptor specifically: Spike-specific TCR breadth was higher in Ad26.COV2.S recipients than in placebo recipients (P = 0.0014). The study was not powered to compare responses between vaccine doses or regimens. Vaccine and placebo recipients had comparable non-spike TCR breadth, which fits with the vaccine containing only spike. After vaccination, substantial breadth of spike-specific CD8+ and CD4+ T cell responses was reported. The authors noted that the TCR breadth and depth analyses may have underestimated total T cell responses.

CDR1 and CDR2, per the germline V gene, are MDHEN and SYDVKM. V is pruned by 4 bases and J by 6 bases, leaving 13 bases of the junction without a gene match. The CDR3 has 16 amino acids, counting the end cysteine and phenylalanine. The DNA shown is the 48-base CDR3, in frame from base 1. The immunoSEQ Assay was used to sequence TCRbeta CDR3 regions. After extraction, genomic DNA underwent amplification by bias-controlled multiplex PCR, followed by high-throughput sequencing. As for how the authors treated the data: To quantify the absolute abundance of every unique TCRbeta CDR3 region, sequences were collapsed and filtered. Usable DNA was measured by amplifying reference genes present in all nucleated cells, and TCRbeta template counts were normalized to that usable DNA to estimate T cell fraction. Repertoire TCRs were annotated as SARS-CoV-2-specific by exact matching of V gene, CDR3 amino acid sequence and J gene to a known reactive TCR set. The reference SARS-CoV-2 TCR set was obtained from MIRA and was filtered for enrichment in COVID-19-positive ImmuneCODE repertoires, whereby public or cross-reactive TCRs were removed. Using the MIRA antigens, annotated TCRs were further analysed by specific ORF or by position within an ORF. Breadth was defined as annotated unique rearrangements over total unique productive rearrangements; depth was the summed frequency of those rearrangements. TCR breadth was compared between groups using two-sided Wilcoxon rank-sum tests. This immuneACCESS table, as held by TCRdb, lists in-frame sequences with V and J called but not all clones. Of the missing ones, under half trace to an unresolved V gene in checked studies; the others have no known cause. That table supplies the V and J calls and clone size; D and trimming were determined from the DNA. For this sample the table gives some 480,000 clones, of which roughly 89% were detected only once. About 13% of the sample belongs to the ten largest clones.

The treatment or condition label corresponds to: some 20 received Ad26.COV2.S at low or high dose, single or two shots; five or six received placebo; per-sample allocation not given. For vaccine and placebo recipients, repertoires were sequenced using samples collected on day 63 after the first injection. Cohort 1b enrolled 25 or so adults aged 18-55 years at a single site in Boston, USA, between 29 July and 7 August 2020. Ad26.COV2.S was a replication-incompetent adenovirus type 26 vector that expressed a prefusion-stabilized SARS-CoV-2 spike protein derived from the original Wuhan strain. The clonotype was recovered from a person between 18 and 59 years old who received the Ad26.COV2.S COVID-19 vaccine or a placebo. The rearrangement joined TRBV28 to TRBJ2-7, with 9 bases in between that match TRBD2. The source material was peripheral blood, sampled in a trial of Ad26.COV2.S vaccine versus placebo. The DNA sequence reads TGTGCCAGCAGTTCGGTAGCGGGAGTACCCCCGGGCGAGCAGTACTTC. Translated, it gives CASSSVAGVPPGEQYF. With the rest looked up from the reference TRBV28 and TRBJ2-7 genes rather than sequenced, the full variable domain is DVKVTQSSRYLVKRTGEKVFLECVQDMDHENMFWYRQDPGLGLRLIYFSYDVKMKEKGDIPEGYSVSREKKERFSLILESASTNQTSMYLCASSSVAGVPPGEQYFGPGTRLTVT.